Below are 8 T cell receptor beta chains sequenced from a single sample in a study of T cells in Graves' hyperthyroidism and ophthalmopathy. RNA transcripts served as the template for amplifying TCR beta CDR3 regions. HTBI primers were the set used in a first-round RT-PCR of the TCR CDR3. TCRdb independently ran MiXCR on the multiplex PCR reads; one entry per CDR3 protein. The sample lists under 350,000 distinct CDR3 sequences; roughly 23% were seen once. Sequences were obtained from blood. The receptor source for this set is a woman aged 50 to 60 with Graves' hyperthyroidism.

The sample holds many counts of this clonotype. This chain joins TRBV3-1 and TRBJ1-2; unclear D gene. The CDR3 has 11 residues. Trimming left V 0 bases short and J 8 bases short, with 4 bases between. Per germline, CDR1 LGHDT and CDR2 YNNKEL (reference sequence). CDR3 nucleotide sequence: TGTGCCAGCAGCCAAGATCTGGGCTACACCTTC. Amino acids: CASSQDLGYTF.

This clonotype was picked up many times. The chain recombines TRBV28 with TRBJ2-1, with TRBD1 as a possible D gene (6 bases). CDR1 and CDR2 (germline): MDHEN, SYDVKM. The CDR3 runs to 13 residues. The germline V and J ends were trimmed by 9 bases and 6 bases, with 15 bases remaining between them. The CDR3 nucleotides read TGTGCCAGTTCAACCGCAGGGGTCAATGAGCAGTTCTTC. Its protein is CASSTAGVNEQFF. Supplemented by reference TRBV28 and TRBJ2-1, the full variable domain reads DVKVTQSSRYLVKRTGEKVFLECVQDMDHENMFWYRQDPGLGLRLIYFSYDVKMKEKGDIPEGYSVSREKKERFSLILESASTNQTSMYLCASSTAGVNEQFFGPGTRLTVL.

The DNA of the CDR3 is TGTGCCAGCAGTAGCCTTGCGGGGTGGGAAGAGACCCAGTACTTC. Its protein product is CASSSLAGWEETQYF. J is TRBJ2-5 and V is TRBV6-2 or TRBV6-3; D possibly corresponds to TRBD2 (6 bases). The ends were cut back, 5 bases at V and 3 bases at J, with 16 bases in the middle. The CDR3 is 15 residues long. In germline, CDR1 is MNHEY, CDR2 SVGEGT.

There are a few counts of this clonotype. The chain links TRBV3-1 to TRBJ1-2; D is perhaps TRBD1 (6 bases). CDR1 LGHDT and CDR2 YNNKEL come from the germline V gene (reference sequence). Trimming cost V 8 bases and J 5 bases, with 12 bases left between them. The CDR3 is 12 amino acids. CDR3 nucleotide sequence: TGTGCCAGCGGGGGCCAGGCTTATGGCTACACCTTC. The encoded protein is CASGGQAYGYTF.

This clonotype was counted many times. The chain is built from TRBV28 and TRBJ2-7; 11 bases map to TRBD2. This CDR3 contains 14 residues. Losses at the gene ends were 6 bases for V and 3 bases for J; bases not matched to a gene: 4. CDR1 MDHEN and CDR2 SYDVKM come from the germline V gene. This CDR3 reads CASSSGLAVYEQYF. DNA of the CDR3: TGTGCCAGCAGCTCGGGACTAGCGGTCTACGAGCAGTACTTC. Full variable domain (rest looked up from reference TRBV28 and TRBJ2-7): DVKVTQSSRYLVKRTGEKVFLECVQDMDHENMFWYRQDPGLGLRLIYFSYDVKMKEKGDIPEGYSVSREKKERFSLILESASTNQTSMYLCASSSGLAVYEQYFGPGTRLTVT.

This clonotype was found a few times. This rearrangement joins TRBV10-3 to TRBJ2-2, with D perhaps matching TRBD1 (5 bases). V lost 0 bases and J lost 6, with 8 bases in between. The CDR3 loop spans 14 amino acids. Germline CDR1 is ENHRY and CDR2 is SYGVKD. The CDR3 protein is CAISESPTAGELFF. The CDR3 DNA reads as TGTGCCATCAGTGAGTCGCCGACAGCCGGGGAGCTGTTTTTT.

This clonotype was found many times. This rearrangement joins TRBV6-1 to TRBJ2-2; D gene uncertain. Per germline, CDR1 MNHNS and CDR2 SASEGT. The CDR3 runs to 15 residues. V lost 2 bases, J lost 2 bases, and 9 bases lay in between. The CDR3 spells CASSEWAVNTGELFF. The CDR3 DNA is TGTGCCAGCAGTGAATGGGCAGTCAACACCGGGGAGCTGTTTTTT.

This clonotype appeared many times. The chain is built from TRBV2 and TRBJ2-1, with D possibly called TRBD1 or TRBD2 (6 bases each). Germline V gene sequence: CDR1 SNHLY, CDR2 FYNNEI. V lost 3 bases to trimming and J lost 5 bases, with 20 bases between them. The CDR3 runs 17 residues. The CDR3 bases are TGTGCCAGCAGTGAGAGGGGGGCGGGAAGGGCCAACAATGAGCAGTTCTTC. Translation: CASSERGAGRANNEQFF.